The rows below give T cell receptor beta chains drawn from one sample of a study of T-cell reconstitution after alpha-beta-depleted transplantation in children. TCRdb re-derived calls from the PCR reads in MiXCR, one entry per CDR3 protein. The table includes around 440,000 distinct CDR3 sequences, around 15% detected once. The sample here was PBMCs, mostly from graft donor cells, taken 360 days after TCRalphabeta/CD19-depleted stem cell transplant. Receptor source: a boy less than two years old who had a stem cell transplant for Wiskott-Aldrich syndrome, so the T cells may come from the graft donor. The CDR3 runs from the conserved cysteine through the conserved F or W. Each record gives: D gene, J gene, clone size, V gene, CDR3 protein, CDR3 DNA. The D gene is left open where the match is weak. Some rows have no size entry. The others give once, few or many, or a class for an expanded clone.

>TRBD2|TRBJ2-7|.|TRBV6-1
CASSLSGSAIYEQYF
TGTGCCAGCAGTCTAAGCGGGAGTGCTATCTACGAGCAGTACTTC
>.|TRBJ2-5|few|TRBV3-1
CASSQDRGRQETQYF
TGTGCCAGCAGCCAAGATCGTGGTCGGCAAGAGACCCAGTACTTC
>.|TRBJ2-7|.|TRBV5-1
CASYRDGPYEQYF
TGCGCCAGTTACCGGGACGGTCCTTACGAGCAGTACTTC
>.|TRBJ2-3|many|TRBV4-3
CASSQDSTRTTDTQYF
TGCGCCAGCAGCCAAGACTCGACGCGGACCACAGATACGCAGTATTTT
>TRBD2|TRBJ2-4|few|TRBV28
CASSLASGEYGWNIQYF
TGTGCCAGCAGTTTGGCTAGCGGGGAGTATGGCTGGAACATTCAGTACTTC
>TRBD2|TRBJ2-1|.|TRBV9
CASSVTSGSNEQFF
TGTGCCAGCAGCGTAACTAGCGGGAGCAATGAGCAGTTCTTC
>TRBD1|TRBJ2-5|few|TRBV7-2
CASRRVPGQGKSETQYF
TGTGCCAGCAGACGGGTCCCGGGACAGGGAAAGTCGGAGACCCAGTACTTC
>.|TRBJ2-1|.|TRBV7-9
CASSLEEYNEQFF
TGTGCCAGCAGCTTAGAAGAATACAATGAGCAGTTCTTC
>TRBD2|TRBJ2-1|.|TRBV4-3
CASSQEAHSGLNNEQFF
TGCGCCAGCAGCCAAGAAGCTCATAGCGGGCTAAACAATGAGCAGTTCTTC
>.|TRBJ2-1|few|TRBV12-3/TRBV12-4
CASSGQLINSYNEQFF
TGTGCCAGCAGTGGCCAGCTAATTAACTCCTACAATGAGCAGTTCTTC
>TRBD2|TRBJ2-7|.|TRBV20-1
CSARESGSRYEQYF
TGCAGTGCTAGAGAGAGCGGGAGCAGGTACGAGCAGTACTTC
>.|TRBJ2-2|.|TRBV6-5
CASSYRQGIPTNTGELFF
TGTGCCAGCAGTTACCGTCAGGGAATACCAACGAACACCGGGGAGCTGTTTTTT
>TRBD1|TRBJ2-1|few|TRBV12-3/TRBV12-4
CASSSTGFEQFF
TGTGCCAGCAGCTCGACAGGGTTTGAGCAGTTCTTC
>.|TRBJ2-4|.|TRBV4-3
CASSRVTGTDNIQYF
TGCGCCAGCAGCCGCGTCACCGGGACCGACAACATTCAGTACTTC
>.|TRBJ2-3|.|TRBV5-4
CASSQGSSSVSDTQYF
TGTGCCAGCAGCCAAGGGAGCTCCTCGGTCTCAGATACGCAGTATTTT
>.|TRBJ2-2|few|TRBV6-2/TRBV6-3
CASTVGGELFF
TGTGCCAGCACCGTAGGCGGGGAGCTGTTTTTT
>TRBD2|TRBJ2-1|.|TRBV7-9
CASSLEPGTSQFF
TGTGCCAGCAGCTTGGAACCCGGGACTAGCCAGTTCTTC
>.|TRBJ2-3|.|TRBV5-1
CASSLWRVEDTQYF
TGCGCCAGCAGCTTGTGGAGGGTGGAAGATACGCAGTATTTT
>.|TRBJ2-7|few|TRBV18
CASSPWREPYEQYF
TGTGCCAGCTCACCCTGGAGGGAACCCTACGAGCAGTACTTC
>.|TRBJ2-3|.|TRBV12-3/TRBV12-4
CASSKSDTQYF
TGTGCCAGCAGTAAGTCAGATACGCAGTATTTT
>.|TRBJ2-1|.|TRBV4-2
CASSQATRFTNEQFF
TGTGCCAGCAGCCAAGCGACCCGGTTTACCAATGAGCAGTTCTTC
>TRBD2|TRBJ2-3|.|TRBV5-1
CASSLAGLATDTQYF
TGCGCCAGCAGCTTGGCCGGACTAGCGACAGATACGCAGTATTTT
>.|TRBJ1-1|few|TRBV7-9
CASSLGRLTEAFF
TGTGCCAGCAGCTTAGGACGGCTCACTGAAGCTTTCTTT
>.|TRBJ1-2|.|TRBV7-2
CASRSTGNYGYTF
TGTGCCAGCAGATCAACAGGGAACTATGGCTACACCTTC
>TRBD2|TRBJ2-1|.|TRBV5-1
CASSFGQAGGLQFF
TGCGCCAGCAGCTTCGGGCAAGCGGGGGGTTTGCAGTTCTTC
>TRBD1|TRBJ2-7|.|TRBV7-2
CASSPVSNADRVSQYF
TGTGCCAGCAGCCCCGTATCTAACGCGGACAGGGTGTCGCAGTACTTC
>.|TRBJ2-1|few|TRBV12-3/TRBV12-4
CASSLEVARNEQFF
TGTGCCAGCAGTTTAGAAGTAGCTCGGAATGAGCAGTTCTTC
>.|TRBJ2-5|once|TRBV5-1
CASSLDGVEKTQYF
TGCGCCAGCAGCTTGGACGGGGTGGAGAAGACCCAGTACTTC
>TRBD2|TRBJ2-1|few|TRBV7-2
CASSRIPGLAYNEQFF
TGTGCCAGCAGCCGTATTCCGGGACTAGCCTACAATGAGCAGTTCTTC
>.|TRBJ2-7|many|TRBV10-3
CAISQKAGAGSSYEQYF
TGTGCCATCAGCCAGAAGGCGGGGGCCGGGAGCTCCTACGAGCAGTACTTC
>.|TRBJ2-7|few|TRBV20-1
CSARQEIYEQYF
TGCAGTGCACGACAGGAGATCTACGAGCAGTACTTC
>.|TRBJ2-5|.|TRBV4-3
CASSSQWDGYWTQYF
TGCGCCAGCAGCTCCCAGTGGGACGGCTATTGGACCCAGTACTTC
>TRBD2|TRBJ2-1|.|TRBV20-1
CSAPLAGEYNEQFF
TGCAGTGCTCCACTAGCGGGGGAGTACAATGAGCAGTTCTTC
>TRBD2|TRBJ2-1|few|TRBV28
CASSLTGGLSEQFF
TGTGCCAGCAGTCTCACGGGGGGGCTCAGTGAGCAGTTCTTC
>.|TRBJ2-5|few|TRBV30
CAWGKETQYF
TGTGCCTGGGGCAAAGAGACCCAGTACTTC
>.|TRBJ1-5|few|TRBV21-1
CASSKGDRGVNQPQHF
TGTGCCAGCAGCAAGGGAGACAGGGGGGTCAATCAGCCCCAGCATTTT
>.|TRBJ1-4|.|TRBV5-1
CASSRDLRGEKLFF
TGCGCCAGCAGCCGGGACCTCCGGGGGGAAAAACTGTTTTTT
>TRBD2|TRBJ2-1|few|TRBV9
CASSPRLARGSNEQFF
TGTGCCAGCAGCCCCCGACTAGCCCGAGGGAGCAATGAGCAGTTCTTC
>TRBD1|TRBJ2-1|.|TRBV5-1
CASSLGDRGHNEQFF
TGCGCCAGCAGCTTGGGGGACAGGGGGCACAATGAGCAGTTCTTC
>TRBD1|TRBJ2-1|few|TRBV25-1
CASSEIRTGRFSYNEQFF
TGTGCCAGCAGTGAAATAAGGACAGGGCGATTCTCCTACAATGAGCAGTTCTTC
>TRBD1|TRBJ2-3|.|TRBV6-2/TRBV6-3
CASSGTAHSTDTQYF
TGTGCCAGCTCCGGGACAGCACATAGCACAGATACGCAGTATTTT